This TCR beta chain originates from a study of control samples from healthy donors and cancer patients. Data came from immunoSEQ multiplex PCR; TCRdb stores just in-frame clones and leaves some out. The sample records roughly 120,000 clones, about 94% being singletons. Germline CDR1 and CDR2: LNHDA and SQIVND (reference sequence). Trimming stripped 5 bases from V and 2 bases from J, with 13 bases between. This CDR3 comprises 16 residues. The receptor was isolated from a man aged 25-45 years in good health. Sequencing input: blood. The gene calls are TRBV19 and TRBJ1-6; D is unresolved. Written as DNA, the CDR3 is TGTGCCAGTAGTGAGTCCGGAGGGACCTATAATTCACCCCTCCACTTT. This encodes CASSESGGTYNSPLHF.